This note documents a single TCR beta chain sequence. The data originate from a study of blood T cell repertoires in COVID-19. Study-wide context: The samples span acute and convalescent COVID-19 from the United States, Italy and Spain. The analysed material was cDNA or gDNA that came from T cells, B-cell-depleted T cells, or PBMCs.

Trimming stripped 7 bases from V and 5 bases from J, with 12 bases between. Per the germline V gene, CDR1 is SNHLY and CDR2 is FYNNEI. The CDR3 is 13 residues long. The authors' processing: Estimated nucleated cell counts came from reference gene primer amplification. Some clones are missing from TCRdb's copy, which holds only in-frame ones; the method was immunoSEQ multiplex PCR. For V, J and clone size, that table is used; D and trimming come from the DNA. This table has 250,000 to 300,000 clones, around 90% appearing once. The clonotype comes from a man aged 50 to 60 with acute or convalescent COVID-19. The V gene is TRBV2, the J gene TRBJ2-1; tentative D call: TRBD1 (5 bases). Sample: peripheral blood. This CDR3 is CASTSQGDNEQFF. The CDR3 DNA is TGTGCCAGCACATCGCAAGGGGACAATGAGCAGTTCTTC. The full variable domain, with the rest looked up from reference TRBV2 and TRBJ2-1, is EPEVTQTPSHQVTQMGQEVILRCVPISNHLYFYWYRQILGQKVEFLVSFYNNEISEKSEIFDDQFSVERPDGSNFTLKIRSTKLEDSAMYFCASTSQGDNEQFFGPGTRLTVL.